These 17 T cell receptor beta chains came from one sample sequenced in a study of T-cell memory formation after mild COVID-19. One entry per CDR3 protein, called by TCRdb with MiXCR from the 5' RACE reads. The data show some 100,000 distinct CDR3 sequences, over 8.5% seen once. Source material: PBMCs or a T cell subset sorted from them (not recorded which). The receptors stem from a man younger than 35 who had mild COVID-19 (a few samples of this study predate the infection). Cell type and time point are not known.

The chain links TRBV20-1 to TRBJ2-7; 12 nucleotides align to TRBD1. V lost 6 bases and J lost 5; bases outside the gene matches: 14. Germline V gene data show CDR1 as DFQATT and CDR2 as SNEGSKA (reference sequence). The CDR3 covers 16 residues. The CDR3 region has the DNA TGCAGTGCGACCAACCCCGGGACAGGGGGCCTGGACGAGCAGTACTTC. It is translated as CSATNPGTGGLDEQYF.

This clonotype appeared many times. The chain joins TRBV7-6 to TRBJ2-1; the D gene is possibly TRBD2 (7 bases). CDR3 length: 16 residues. Trimming shortened V by 3 bases and J by 1 base, and 13 bases separated the two germline ends. CDR1 SGHVS and CDR2 FNYEAQ come from the germline V gene. The CDR3 nucleotides read TGTGCCAGCAGCTTTGGAGGGGGGGCGTCCTACAATGAGCAGTTCTTC. It translates to CASSFGGGASYNEQFF.

The chain recombines TRBV7-3 with TRBJ2-3; 9 bases are shared with TRBD2. The CDR3 runs 15 residues. Germline-derived CDR1 and CDR2 are SGHTA and FQGTGA. The V and J ends lost 5 bases and 5 bases, in that order; junction bases with no gene match: 8. In nucleotides, the CDR3 is TGTGCCAGCAGCCCCTTAGGCGGGGGGGTAGATACGCAGTATTTT. Translating gives CASSPLGGGVDTQYF. Looking up the rest from reference TRBV7-3 and TRBJ2-3 gives the full variable domain: GAGVSQTPSNKVTEKGKYVELRCDPISGHTALYWYRQSLGQGPEFLIYFQGTGAADDSGLPNDRFFAVRPEGSVSTLKIQRTERGDSAVYLCASSPLGGGVDTQYFGPGTRLTVL.

This clonotype was counted between two and nine times. This chain uses TRBV6-4 with TRBJ2-3; TRBD2 matches at 11 bases. After removal of 0 bases from V and 3 bases from J, the junction contained 8 bases not matched to a gene. CDR3 length: 18 residues. Germline V gene lookup returns CDR1 MRHNA and CDR2 SNTAGT. The CDR3 nucleotides read TGTGCCAGCAGTGACTCGACGCAAACTAGCGGGGGTACAGATACGCAGTATTTT. Amino acid sequence: CASSDSTQTSGGTDTQYF.

This clonotype was counted only a few times. V and J are TRBV3-1 and TRBJ2-1, with 11 bases that match TRBD1. The junction had 6 bases not matched to a gene; V was cut back by 4 bases and J by 7 bases. The CDR3 runs 15 residues. The germline gives CDR1 LGHDT, CDR2 YNNKEL (reference sequence). CDR3 coding DNA: TGTGCCAGCAGCCCGTGGGGACAGGGGGTTAATGAGCAGTTCTTC. As protein: CASSPWGQGVNEQFF.

This chain uses TRBV4-2 with TRBJ2-1, with D perhaps TRBD1 or TRBD2 (5 bases each). Germline V lookup: CDR1 LGHNA, CDR2 YNFKEQ. This CDR3 comprises 16 residues. Trimming shortened V by 0 bases and J by 2 bases, and 11 bases separated the two germline ends. CDR3 in amino acids: CASSQEGASTYNEQFF. The CDR3 DNA is TGTGCCAGCAGCCAAGAAGGGGCTAGCACCTACAATGAGCAGTTCTTC.

This clonotype was recorded many times. V usage is TRBV12-3 or TRBV12-4 and J usage is TRBJ1-2; the D is unclear. The CDR3 spans 13 residues. The V gene lost 6 bases and the J gene lost 6 bases, with 14 bases spanning the gap. In nucleotides, the CDR3 is TGTGCCAGCAGCCCTGTCAGCCGGCATGGCTACACCTTC. This sequence encodes CASSPVSRHGYTF.

The genes are TRBV9 and TRBJ2-6; D possibly corresponds to TRBD2 (6 bases). V lost 2 bases and J lost 1, with 13 bases in between. The CDR3 covers 17 residues. From germline, CDR1 is SGDLS and CDR2 YYNGEE. The CDR3 DNA follows: TGTGCCAGCAGCGTGTCCCCTAGCGAATCTGGGGCCAACGTCCTGACTTTC. Its protein is CASSVSPSESGANVLTF.

This clonotype was detected many times. The gene calls are TRBV5-1 and TRBJ2-5; tentative D call: TRBD2 (5 bases). The V gene lost 4 bases and the J gene lost 8 bases, with 18 bases spanning the gap. The length of the CDR3 is 14 residues. Germline loops: CDR1 SGHRS, CDR2 YFSETQ. The DNA for the CDR3 is TGCGCCAGCAGCCCCGGGCTAGCTGAACCTACCCAGTACTTC. Residues: CASSPGLAEPTQYF. Filled out from reference TRBV5-1 and TRBJ2-5, the complete variable domain reads KAGVTQTPRYLIKTRGQQVTLSCSPISGHRSVSWYQQTPGQGLQFLFEYFSETQRNKGNFPGRFSGRQFSNSRSEMNVSTLELGDSALYLCASSPGLAEPTQYFGPGTRLLVL.

This clonotype was seen a few times. The chain combines TRBV9 with TRBJ2-3, with 11 nucleotides matching TRBD2. The germline gives CDR1 SGDLS, CDR2 YYNGEE. The trim removed 1 base at V and 2 bases at J, leaving 6 bases unmatched. There are 17 residues in the CDR3. CDR3: CASSVPSSGGPTDTQYF. The CDR3 nucleotides read TGTGCCAGCAGCGTACCCTCTAGCGGGGGGCCCACAGATACGCAGTATTTT. Full variable domain (rest looked up from reference TRBV9 and TRBJ2-3): DSGVTQTPKHLITATGQRVTLRCSPRSGDLSVYWYQQSLDQGLQFLIQYYNGEERAKGNILERFSAQQFPDLHSELNLSSLELGDSALYFCASSVPSSGGPTDTQYFGPGTRLTVL.

This clonotype was detected only a few times. This chain uses TRBV7-9 with TRBJ2-1; D not certain. The CDR3 is made up of 16 amino acids. CDR1 is SEHNR, CDR2 FQNEAQ, per germline (reference sequence). The V end was cut by 2 bases, the J end by 7 bases, with 18 bases between. The CDR3: CASSLRAGVIQNEQFF. CDR3 nucleotide sequence: TGTGCCAGCAGCTTAAGGGCAGGCGTGATACAGAATGAGCAGTTCTTC.

Only a few counts were recorded for this clonotype. CDR3 nucleotide sequence: TGCAGTGCCACCGGCCGGGACAGGGGCGGCGGAAAGACCCAGTACTTC. This codes for CSATGRDRGGGKTQYF. V gene TRBV20-1 combines with J gene TRBJ2-5, with 10 bases identical to TRBD1. The CDR3 has 16 residues. V lost 6 bases, J lost 6 bases, and 16 bases stayed unmatched. Germline CDR1 is DFQATT and CDR2 is SNEGSKA (reference sequence).

The chain has TRBV4-2 and TRBJ1-2; the D gene is possibly TRBD1 (5 bases). Germline V gene data show CDR1 as LGHNA and CDR2 as YNFKEQ. Trimming left V 3 bases short and J 2 bases short, with 10 bases between. CDR3 length equals 14 residues. DNA for the CDR3: TGTGCCAGCAGCCATTTGACAGAGAACTATGGCTACACCTTC. As protein: CASSHLTENYGYTF.

This clonotype occurred a few times. The CDR3 spells CASSRPLGGLVQETQYF. The DNA of the CDR3 is TGTGCCAGCAGCAGACCTCTAGGTGGACTAGTTCAAGAGACCCAGTACTTC. This chain joins TRBV7-6 and TRBJ2-5; 7 bases match TRBD2. The CDR3 is 17 residues long. In germline, CDR1 is SGHVS, CDR2 FNYEAQ. V shed 5 bases, J shed 2 bases, and the junction held 14 bases outside the gene matches.

The gene calls are TRBV5-4 and TRBJ2-1; weak D call: TRBD2 (6 bases). This CDR3 region has 14 residues. The germline gives CDR1 SGHNT, CDR2 YYREEE (reference sequence). V was clipped by 0 bases and J by 4 bases, with 8 bases between them. This CDR3 is CASSLDGTYNEQFF. In DNA form, the CDR3 reads TGTGCCAGCAGCTTGGATGGGACTTACAATGAGCAGTTCTTC.

This chain links TRBV5-1 with TRBJ2-7; 10 bases line up with TRBD1. Trimming cost V 3 bases and J 0 bases; bases outside gene matches: 3. The CDR3 is 15 amino acids. Per germline, CDR1 SGHRS and CDR2 YFSETQ. CDR3 sequence reads: CASSSGQGSSYEQYV. CDR3 in DNA: TGCGCCAGCAGCTCGGGACAGGGGAGCTCCTACGAGCAGTACGTC.

This clonotype was seen a handful of times. The V and J genes are TRBV11-2 and TRBJ2-1; D is unresolved. The CDR3 consists of 12 residues. Trimming left V 5 bases short and J 8 bases short, with 10 bases between. Looked up from germline, CDR1 is SGHAT and CDR2 is FQNNGV. CDR3 DNA: TGTGCCAGCAGCCCTATCGTGGATGAGCAGTTCTTC. Its translation is CASSPIVDEQFF.